These 20 T cell receptor beta chains were all obtained from the same sample, sequenced in a study of control samples from healthy donors and cancer patients. The assay was immunoSEQ multiplex PCR, and TCRdb's table has in-frame clones only and misses some. The repertoire holds almost 95,000 clones, with 90% as singletons. Sequenced sample: blood. Every receptor here comes from a woman aged 18-30 years in good health.

Points on this clone: Sequence at one end of the junction differs from germline and may be a read error. The rearrangement links TRBV12-3 or TRBV12-4 to TRBJ1-2; tentatively, D is TRBD1 (6 bases). The CDR3 loop spans 13 amino acids. This chain's CDR3 is CASSLGIRGAKPF. CDR3 DNA: TGTGCCAGCAGTTTGGGGATTAGGGGGGCGAAACCCTTC.

This clone was detected only once. The chain is built from TRBV5-5 and TRBJ1-1; no clear D. This CDR3 comprises 14 residues. Germline V gives CDR1 SGHKS, CDR2 YYEKEE (reference sequence). V lost 3 bases, J lost 6 bases, and 15 bases lay in between. CDR3 loop: CASSSSGSVAEAFF. The CDR3 nucleotides are TGTGCCAGCAGCTCCTCTGGGAGTGTTGCTGAAGCTTTCTTT.

This sequence joins TRBV9 and TRBJ2-3, with 10 bases identical to TRBD2. With 4 bases clipped from V and 1 base from J, the junction kept 6 bases outside the gene matches. The CDR3 has 16 residues. The germline V gene has CDR1 SGDLS and CDR2 YYNGEE. Here the CDR3 DNA reads TGTGCCAGCAGCACCAGCGGGGGGGCCGGCACAGATACGCAGTATTTT. Amino acid sequence: CASSTSGGAGTDTQYF.

The chain has TRBV11-3 and TRBJ2-2; no firm D call. Germline V CDR1 and CDR2: SGHNT, YENEEA. The V gene lost 4 bases and the J gene lost 0 bases, with 0 bases spanning the gap. The CDR3 contains 12 residues. As DNA, the CDR3 is TGTGCCAGCAGCTCGAACACCGGGGAGCTGTTTTTT. This sequence encodes CASSSNTGELFF.

This clone was counted between two and nine times. The chain uses TRBV5-1 and TRBJ1-1; D possibly corresponds to TRBD1 (6 bases). V was cut by 4 bases and J by 4 bases, with 14 bases left in between. The CDR3 loop spans 14 amino acids. Germline CDR1 is SGHRS and CDR2 is YFSETQ. CDR3 region: CASSAQGEGTEAFF. In nucleotides, the CDR3 is TGCGCCAGCAGCGCACAGGGCGAAGGCACTGAAGCTTTCTTT.

The chain employs TRBV14 and TRBJ2-7; 9 positions agree with TRBD1. The CDR3 is 17 residues long. Unmatched junction bases numbered 13, after V lost 4 bases and J lost 3 bases. Germline lookup yields CDR1 SGHDN and CDR2 FVKESK. The CDR3 here is CASSPVRTGTGIYEQYF. Here the CDR3 DNA reads TGTGCCAGCAGCCCAGTGAGAACCGGGACAGGGATCTACGAGCAGTACTTC.

The rearrangement joins TRBV5-1 to TRBJ1-1; D gene ambiguous. This CDR3 is 14 amino acids long. Trimming cost V 2 bases and J 5 bases, with 13 bases left between them. Germline CDR1 is SGHRS and CDR2 is YFSETQ. The CDR3 region is CASSFWGEATEAFF. The CDR3 DNA is TGCGCCAGCAGCTTTTGGGGTGAAGCGACTGAAGCTTTCTTT.

The rearrangement links TRBV7-2 to TRBJ2-3; D is possibly TRBD1 (7 bases). Germline CDR1 reads SGHTA; CDR2 reads FQGNSA. The CDR3 runs to 15 residues. The V end lost 2 bases, the J end lost 4 bases, and 13 bases lay between the germline ends. CDR3 sequence: CASSLIGGGADTQYF. In nucleotides, the CDR3 is TGTGCCAGCAGCTTAATAGGGGGCGGGGCAGATACGCAGTATTTT.

The V call is TRBV18, the J call TRBJ1-1; D might be TRBD1 (6 bases). CDR3 length: 16 amino acids. V lost 2 bases and J lost 1, with 14 bases in between. CDR1 is KGHSH, CDR2 LQKENI, per germline. This chain's CDR3 is CASSPWSGTTNTEAFF. The CDR3, as DNA: TGTGCCAGCTCACCATGGTCAGGGACAACGAACACTGAAGCTTTCTTT. Full variable domain (outside the CDR3, taken from reference TRBV18 and TRBJ1-1): NAGVMQNPRHLVRRRGQEARLRCSPMKGHSHVYWYRQLPEEGLKFMVYLQKENIIDESGMPKERFSAEFPKEGPSILRIQQVVRGDSAAYFCASSPWSGTTNTEAFFGQGTRLTVV.

The V call is TRBV7-9, the J call TRBJ1-1, with D unclear. Deletions cut 4 bases from V and 10 bases from J, with 13 bases between. CDR1 and CDR2 from the germline V gene are SEHNR and FQNEAQ (reference sequence). This CDR3 region has 12 residues. CDR3 bases: TGTGCCAGCAGCTACGGAGAAGGTGCAGCTTTCTTT. Translation gives CASSYGEGAAFF.

The chain recombines TRBV6-6 with TRBJ2-2, with unresolved D. Germline CDR1 MNHNY, CDR2 SVGAGI (reference sequence). The CDR3 covers 15 residues. Trimming removed 0 bases from V and 6 bases from J, with 11 bases in between. The CDR3 DNA sequence: TGTGCCAGCAGTTACTCGATCGTGGGTCCCGGGGAGCTGTTTTTT. It yields the protein CASSYSIVGPGELFF.

Details on this clone: Other DNA sequences in this specimen translate into the identical CDR3. This rearrangement joins TRBV5-1 to TRBJ1-1; 8 bases match TRBD1. CDR1 SGHRS and CDR2 YFSETQ come from the germline V gene. Trimming took 0 bases from V and 1 from J; bases not matched to a gene: 2. The CDR3 totals 15 residues. CDR3: CASSLAGGRNTEAFF. CDR3 nucleotide sequence: TGCGCCAGCAGCTTGGCAGGGGGCCGGAACACTGAAGCTTTCTTT.

The chain is built from TRBV3-1 (or the pseudogene TRBV3-2) and TRBJ2-4; TRBD1 is a possible D gene (6 bases). Germline V gene data show CDR1 as LGHDT and CDR2 as YNNKEL (reference sequence). This CDR3 is 11 amino acids long. The germline V and J ends were trimmed by 11 bases and 5 bases, with 10 bases remaining between them. CDR3 amino acids: CAQGTENIQYF. The DNA of the CDR3 is TGTGCCCAGGGGACGGAAAACATTCAGTACTTC.

This chain uses TRBV5-4 with TRBJ1-2, with D perhaps matching TRBD1 (6 bases). This CDR3 is built from 13 residues. CDR1 and CDR2 (germline): SGHNT, YYREEE (reference sequence). Trimming left V 3 bases short and J 7 bases short, with 13 bases between. CDR3 coding DNA: TGTGCCAGCAGCTCCGGGACACGGGTTGGCTACACCTTC. Translating gives CASSSGTRVGYTF.

The V and J genes are TRBV7-3 and TRBJ2-2; D remains unclear. Germline values: CDR1 SGHTA, CDR2 FQGTGA. The ends were cut back, 4 bases at V and 3 bases at J, with 6 bases in the middle. This CDR3 comprises 13 residues. The CDR3, as DNA: TGTGCCAGCAGCTACCCGGACACCGGGGAGCTGTTTTTT. This translates into CASSYPDTGELFF.

The chain combines TRBV11-2 with TRBJ1-1; D is possibly TRBD1 (6 bases). The germline gives CDR1 SGHAT, CDR2 FQNNGV. The germline V and J ends were trimmed by 4 bases and 8 bases, with 23 bases remaining between them. The CDR3 extends over 16 amino acids. The CDR3 nucleotides read TGTGCCAGCAGCTCTTACAGGGTATCGAGAGTTCCGGAAGCTTTCTTT. Protein product: CASSSYRVSRVPEAFF.

The chain recombines TRBV2 with TRBJ2-7, with a tentative D call TRBD1 (6 bases). Germline CDR1 is SNHLY and CDR2 is FYNNEI. V dropped 2 bases and J dropped 5 bases, with 10 bases sitting between them. CDR3 length: 13 amino acids. The CDR3 sequence: CASSEITGNEQYF. CDR3 DNA: TGTGCCAGCAGTGAAATTACAGGGAACGAGCAGTACTTC.

About this clone: The conserved phenylalanine or tryptophan normally closing the CDR3 is absent here, so this likely arose from a read error. The DNA is omitted, as the CDR3 cannot be located on it reliably, and the CDR3 follows TCRdb's listing. The gene calls are TRBV10-1 and TRBJ2-7; the DNA was not compared with TRBD1, the D call given in the table. The CDR3 totals 15 residues, both ends included. Germline V lookup: CDR1 WNHNN, CDR2 SYGVQD (reference sequence). CDR3 sequence: CASSESKIDRGLDEP.

Here the CDR3 reads CASWKSGSSYNSPLHF. Here the CDR3 DNA reads TGTGCCAGCTGGAAGTCGGGGAGCTCCTATAATTCACCCCTCCACTTT. The chain uses TRBV3-1 (or the pseudogene TRBV3-2) and TRBJ1-6; no clear D gene. This CDR3 spans 16 amino acids. Germline lookup yields CDR1 LGHDT and CDR2 YNNKEL (reference sequence). Trimming shortened V by 8 bases and J by 0 bases, and 14 bases separated the two germline ends.

J is TRBJ1-4 and V is TRBV5-5; D perhaps matches TRBD1 (5 bases). The CDR3 consists of 15 residues. Trimming shortened V by 6 bases and J by 5 bases, and 17 bases separated the two germline ends. Germline assignment: CDR1 SGHKS and CDR2 YYEKEE (reference sequence). The CDR3 DNA reads as TGTGCCAGCACCTTAGACAGCCTCCTAAATGAAAAACTGTTTTTT. As protein: CASTLDSLLNEKLFF.